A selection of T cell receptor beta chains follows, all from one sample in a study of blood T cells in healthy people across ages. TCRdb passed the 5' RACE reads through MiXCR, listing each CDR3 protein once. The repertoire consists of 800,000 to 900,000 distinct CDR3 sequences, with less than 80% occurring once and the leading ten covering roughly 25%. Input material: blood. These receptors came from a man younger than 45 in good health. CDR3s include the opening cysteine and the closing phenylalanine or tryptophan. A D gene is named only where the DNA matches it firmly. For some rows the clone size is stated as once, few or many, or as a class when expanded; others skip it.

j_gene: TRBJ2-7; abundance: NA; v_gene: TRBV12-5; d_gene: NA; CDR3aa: CASGPSRNEQYF; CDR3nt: TGTGCTAGTGGTCCCTCCCGGAACGAGCAGTACTTC
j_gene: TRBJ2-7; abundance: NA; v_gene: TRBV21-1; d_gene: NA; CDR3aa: CASSTDCDEQYF; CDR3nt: TGTGCCAGCAGCACGGACTGCGACGAGCAGTACTTC
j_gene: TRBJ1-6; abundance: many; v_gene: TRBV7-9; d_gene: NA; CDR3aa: CASSPQGNSPLHF; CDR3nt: TGTGCCAGCAGCCCTCAGGGGAATTCACCCCTCCACTTT
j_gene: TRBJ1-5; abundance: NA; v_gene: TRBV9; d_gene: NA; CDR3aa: CASSVDGRQVPQHF; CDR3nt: TGTGCCAGCAGCGTAGATGGACGGCAGGTGCCCCAGCATTTT
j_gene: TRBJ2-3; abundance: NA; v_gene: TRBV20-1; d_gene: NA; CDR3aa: CSGMSEDTQYF; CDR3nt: TGCAGTGGTATGTCGGAAGATACGCAGTATTTT
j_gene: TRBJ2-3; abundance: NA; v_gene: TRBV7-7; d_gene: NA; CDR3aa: CASSPTATDTQYF; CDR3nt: TGTGCCAGCAGCCCAACAGCCACAGATACGCAGTATTTT
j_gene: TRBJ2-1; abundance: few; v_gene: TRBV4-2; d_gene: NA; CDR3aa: CASSQAATANNEQFF; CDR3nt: TGTGCCAGCAGCCAAGCGGCGACGGCTAACAATGAGCAGTTCTTC
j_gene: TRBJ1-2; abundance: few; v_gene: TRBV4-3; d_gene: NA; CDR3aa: CASSQELFNYGYTF; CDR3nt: TGCGCCAGCAGCCAAGAATTGTTTAACTATGGCTACACCTTC
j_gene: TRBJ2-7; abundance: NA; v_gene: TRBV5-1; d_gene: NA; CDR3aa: CASSFSGKTGYEQYF; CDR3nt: TGCGCCAGCAGCTTTTCGGGCAAGACAGGCTACGAGCAGTACTTC
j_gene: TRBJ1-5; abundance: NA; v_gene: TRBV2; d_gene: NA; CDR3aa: CAGGYSNQPQHF; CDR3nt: TGTGCCGGGGGTTATAGCAATCAGCCCCAGCATTTT
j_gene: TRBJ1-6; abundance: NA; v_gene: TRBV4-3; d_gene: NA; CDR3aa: CASSQLRQDSPLHF; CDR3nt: TGCGCCAGCAGCCAACTGAGACAGGATTCACCCCTCCACTTT
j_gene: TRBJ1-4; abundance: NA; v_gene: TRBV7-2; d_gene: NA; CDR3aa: CASSLVSGGVGEKLFF; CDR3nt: TGTGCCAGCAGCTTAGTTAGCGGGGGTGTCGGGGAAAAACTGTTTTTT
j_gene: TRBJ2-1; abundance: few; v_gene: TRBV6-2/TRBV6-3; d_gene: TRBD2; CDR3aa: CASSPAARASGAENEQFF; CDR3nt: TGTGCCAGCAGCCCCGCGGCGAGGGCTAGCGGGGCCGAGAATGAGCAGTTCTTC
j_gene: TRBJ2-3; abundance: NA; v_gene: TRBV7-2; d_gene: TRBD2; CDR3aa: CASSLEGLAVYTQYF; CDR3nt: TGTGCCAGCAGCTTAGAGGGACTAGCGGTTTATACGCAGTATTTT
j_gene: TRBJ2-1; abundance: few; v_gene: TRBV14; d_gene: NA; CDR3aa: CASSQFPDNEQFF; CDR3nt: TGTGCCAGCAGCCAATTTCCGGACAATGAGCAGTTCTTC
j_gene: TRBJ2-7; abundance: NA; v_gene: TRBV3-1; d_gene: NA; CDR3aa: CASSQWDISNYEEQYF; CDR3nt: TGTGCCAGCAGCCAATGGGACATATCCAACTACGAGGAGCAGTACTTC
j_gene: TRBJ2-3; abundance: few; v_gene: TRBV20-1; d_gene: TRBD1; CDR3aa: CSASGTGGTDTQYF; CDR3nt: TGCAGTGCTTCCGGGACAGGGGGCACAGATACGCAGTATTTT
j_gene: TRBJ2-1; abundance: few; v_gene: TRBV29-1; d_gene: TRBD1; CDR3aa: CSVDREGPYNEQFF; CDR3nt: TGCAGCGTGGACAGGGAAGGACCCTACAATGAGCAGTTCTTC
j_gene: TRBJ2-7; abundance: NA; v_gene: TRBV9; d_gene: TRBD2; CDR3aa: CASSAGLARQYEQYF; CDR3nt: TGTGCCAGCAGCGCCGGACTAGCGAGGCAGTACGAGCAGTACTTC
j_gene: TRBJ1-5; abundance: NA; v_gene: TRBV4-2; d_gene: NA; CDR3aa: CASSQEQTGPSNQPQHF; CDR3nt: TGTGCCAGCAGCCAGGAACAAACAGGGCCTAGCAATCAGCCCCAGCATTTT
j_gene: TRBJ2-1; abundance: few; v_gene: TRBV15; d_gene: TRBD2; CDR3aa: CATSSYGRGGSSYNEQFF; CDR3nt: TGTGCCACCAGCTCTTACGGTCGGGGGGGGAGCTCCTACAATGAGCAGTTCTTC
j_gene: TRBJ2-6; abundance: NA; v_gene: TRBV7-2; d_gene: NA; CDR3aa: CASGVPGANVLTF; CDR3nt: TGTGCCAGCGGTGTACCTGGGGCCAACGTCCTGACTTTC
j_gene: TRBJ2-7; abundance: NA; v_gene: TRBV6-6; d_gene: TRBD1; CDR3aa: CASSYSRGQGSYEQYF; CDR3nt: TGTGCCAGCAGTTACTCTCGCGGACAGGGGTCCTACGAGCAGTACTTC
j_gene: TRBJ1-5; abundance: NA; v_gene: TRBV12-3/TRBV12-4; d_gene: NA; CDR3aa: CASSRNGQVSNQPQHF; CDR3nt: TGTGCCAGCAGTCGGAACGGACAAGTTAGCAATCAGCCCCAGCATTTT
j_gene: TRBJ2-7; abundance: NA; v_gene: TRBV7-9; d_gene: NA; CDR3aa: CARGTGGQYNEQYF; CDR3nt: TGTGCCAGGGGAACAGGCGGACAATACAATGAGCAGTACTTC
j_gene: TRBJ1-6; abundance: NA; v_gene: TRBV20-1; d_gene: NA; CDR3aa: CSARRDIDSYNSPLHF; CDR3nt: TGCAGTGCTAGAAGGGACATTGACTCCTATAATTCACCCCTCCACTTT
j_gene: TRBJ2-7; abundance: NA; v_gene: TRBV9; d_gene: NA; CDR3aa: CASSFAGGLRSYEQYF; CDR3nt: TGTGCCAGCAGCTTTGCCGGGGGGCTTCGATCCTACGAGCAGTACTTC
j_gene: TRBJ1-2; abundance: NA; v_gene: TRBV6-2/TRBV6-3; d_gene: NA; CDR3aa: CASSSISYGYTF; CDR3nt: TGTGCCAGCAGTTCCATCTCCTATGGCTACACCTTC
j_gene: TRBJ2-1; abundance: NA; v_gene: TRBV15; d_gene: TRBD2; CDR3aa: CATSRGLAGMYNEQFF; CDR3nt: TGTGCCACCAGCCGCGGACTAGCGGGGATGTACAATGAGCAGTTCTTC
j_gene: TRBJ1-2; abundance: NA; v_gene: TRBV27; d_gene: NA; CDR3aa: CASSLGGRGARNYGYTF; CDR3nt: TGTGCCAGCAGTTTAGGAGGTCGGGGGGCGAGGAACTATGGCTACACCTTC
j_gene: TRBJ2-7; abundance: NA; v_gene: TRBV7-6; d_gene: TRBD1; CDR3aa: CASSLGTGRSYEQYF; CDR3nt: TGTGCCAGCAGCTTGGGGACAGGCCGCTCCTACGAGCAGTACTTC
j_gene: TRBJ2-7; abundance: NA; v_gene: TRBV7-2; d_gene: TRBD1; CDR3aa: CVSTRTGYEQYF; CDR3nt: TGTGTCAGCACCCGGACAGGGTACGAGCAGTACTTC
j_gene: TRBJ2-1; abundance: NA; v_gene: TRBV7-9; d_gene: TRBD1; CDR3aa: CASSLLSGQGFNEQFF; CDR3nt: TGTGCCAGCAGCTTACTTAGTGGACAGGGGTTCAATGAGCAGTTCTTC
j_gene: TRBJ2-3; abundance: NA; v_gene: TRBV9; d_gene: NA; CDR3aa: CASSAYRSTDTQYF; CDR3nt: TGTGCCAGCAGCGCCTATCGTAGCACAGATACGCAGTATTTT
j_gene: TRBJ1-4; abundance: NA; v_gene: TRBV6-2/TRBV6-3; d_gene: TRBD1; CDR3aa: CASSLGQTEKLFF; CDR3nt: TGTGCCAGCAGTTTGGGACAGACGGAAAAACTGTTTTTT
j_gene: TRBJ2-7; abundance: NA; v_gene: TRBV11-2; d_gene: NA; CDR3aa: CASSLKGGYF; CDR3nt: TGTGCCAGCAGCCTGAAAGGGGGGTACTTC